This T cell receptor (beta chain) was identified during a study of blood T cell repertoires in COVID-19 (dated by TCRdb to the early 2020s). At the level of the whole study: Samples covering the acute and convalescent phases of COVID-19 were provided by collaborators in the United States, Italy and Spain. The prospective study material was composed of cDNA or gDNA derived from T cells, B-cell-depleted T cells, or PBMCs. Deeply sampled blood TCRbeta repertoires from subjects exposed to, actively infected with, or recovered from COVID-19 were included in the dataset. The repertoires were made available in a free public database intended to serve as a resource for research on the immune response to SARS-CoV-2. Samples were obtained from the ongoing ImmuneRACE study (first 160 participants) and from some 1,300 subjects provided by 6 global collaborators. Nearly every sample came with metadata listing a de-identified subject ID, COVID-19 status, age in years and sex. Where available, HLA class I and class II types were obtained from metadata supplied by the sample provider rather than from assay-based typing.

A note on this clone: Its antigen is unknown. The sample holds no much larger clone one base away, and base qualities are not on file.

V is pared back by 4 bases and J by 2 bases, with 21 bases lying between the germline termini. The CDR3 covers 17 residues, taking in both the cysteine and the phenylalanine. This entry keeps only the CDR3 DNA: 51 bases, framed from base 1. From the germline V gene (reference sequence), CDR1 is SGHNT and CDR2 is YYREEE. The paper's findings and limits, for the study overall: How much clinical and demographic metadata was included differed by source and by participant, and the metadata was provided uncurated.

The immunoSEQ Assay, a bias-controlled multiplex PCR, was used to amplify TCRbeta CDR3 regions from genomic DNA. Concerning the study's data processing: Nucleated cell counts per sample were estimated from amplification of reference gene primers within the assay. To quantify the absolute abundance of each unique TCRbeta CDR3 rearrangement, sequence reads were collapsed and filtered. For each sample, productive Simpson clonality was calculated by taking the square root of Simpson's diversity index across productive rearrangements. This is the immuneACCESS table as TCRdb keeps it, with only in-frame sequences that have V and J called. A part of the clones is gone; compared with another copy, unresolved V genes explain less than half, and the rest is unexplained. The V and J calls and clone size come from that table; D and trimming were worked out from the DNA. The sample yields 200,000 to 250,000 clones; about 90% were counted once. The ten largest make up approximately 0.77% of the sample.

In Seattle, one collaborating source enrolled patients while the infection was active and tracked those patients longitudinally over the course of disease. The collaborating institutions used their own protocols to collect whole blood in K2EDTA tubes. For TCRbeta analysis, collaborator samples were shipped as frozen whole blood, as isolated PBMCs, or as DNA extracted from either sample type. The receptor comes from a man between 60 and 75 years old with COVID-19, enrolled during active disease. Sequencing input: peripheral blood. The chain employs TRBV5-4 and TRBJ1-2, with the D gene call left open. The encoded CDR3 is CASSPSATAIANYGYTF. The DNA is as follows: TGTGCCAGCAGCCCCTCCGCAACCGCGATCGCCAACTATGGCTACACCTTC.